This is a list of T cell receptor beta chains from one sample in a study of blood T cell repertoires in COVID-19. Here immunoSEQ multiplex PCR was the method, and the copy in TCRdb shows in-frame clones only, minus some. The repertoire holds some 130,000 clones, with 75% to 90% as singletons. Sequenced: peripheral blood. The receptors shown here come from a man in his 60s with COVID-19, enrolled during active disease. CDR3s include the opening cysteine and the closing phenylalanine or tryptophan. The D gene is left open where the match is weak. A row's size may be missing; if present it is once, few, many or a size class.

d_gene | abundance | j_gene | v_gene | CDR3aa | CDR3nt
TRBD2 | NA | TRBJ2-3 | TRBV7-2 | CASGVSGGLLDTQYF | TGTGCCAGCGGAGTTAGCGGGGGGCTCCTAGATACGCAGTATTTT
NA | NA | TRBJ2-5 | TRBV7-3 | CASSPWAQGETQYF | TGTGCCAGCAGTCCATGGGCCCAGGGGGAGACCCAGTACTTC
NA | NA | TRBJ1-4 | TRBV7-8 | CASSLVVGRATNEKLFF | TGTGCCAGCAGCTTAGTGGTGGGGCGAGCAACTAATGAAAAACTGTTTTTT
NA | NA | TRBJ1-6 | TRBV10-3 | CAIRLEGAGNSPLHF | TGTGCCATCAGATTGGAGGGCGCAGGTAATTCACCCCTCCACTTT
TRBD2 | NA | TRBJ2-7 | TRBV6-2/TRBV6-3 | CASSLSSGAAYEQYF | TGTGCCAGCAGCCTCTCTAGCGGGGCGGCCTACGAGCAGTACTTC
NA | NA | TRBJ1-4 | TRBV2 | CASNNRRVNEKLFF | TGTGCCAGCAATAACAGGCGAGTTAATGAAAAACTGTTTTTT
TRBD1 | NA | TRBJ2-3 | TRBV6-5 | CASSYSRGQGSDTQYF | TGTGCCAGCAGTTACTCGAGGGGGCAGGGCTCAGATACGCAGTATTTT
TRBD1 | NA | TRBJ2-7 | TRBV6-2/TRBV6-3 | CASSSGQGYEQYF | TGTGCCAGCAGTTCCGGACAGGGCTACGAGCAGTACTTC
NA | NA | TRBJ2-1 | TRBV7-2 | CASLGAVGDEQFF | TGTGCCAGCTTAGGGGCAGTTGGCGATGAGCAGTTCTTC
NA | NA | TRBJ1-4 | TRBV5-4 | CASSSDWDDEKLFF | TGTGCCAGCAGCTCGGACTGGGATGATGAAAAACTGTTTTTT
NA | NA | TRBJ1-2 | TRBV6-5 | CASSYGADTNYGYTF | TGTGCCAGCAGTTACGGGGCAGACACTAACTATGGCTACACCTTC
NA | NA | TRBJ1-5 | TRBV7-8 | CASSLADARNQPQHF | TGTGCCAGCAGCTTAGCGGATGCCAGGAATCAGCCCCAGCATTTT
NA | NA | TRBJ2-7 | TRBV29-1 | CSVESPGWDEQYF | TGCAGCGTTGAATCCCCAGGGTGGGACGAGCAGTACTTC
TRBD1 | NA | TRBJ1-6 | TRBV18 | CASSQETGGLDSPLHF | TGTGCCAGCTCACAGGAAACAGGGGGTCTCGATTCACCCCTCCACTTT
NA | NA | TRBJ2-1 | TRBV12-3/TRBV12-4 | CASSLFRYNEQFF | TGTGCCAGCAGTTTATTCCGCTACAATGAGCAGTTCTTC
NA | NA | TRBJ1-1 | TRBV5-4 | CASSLDRVTEAFF | TGTGCCAGCAGCTTGGACAGGGTAACTGAAGCTTTCTTT
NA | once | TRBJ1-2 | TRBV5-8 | CASSQPGGSGYTF | TGTGCCAGCAGCCAACCAGGTGGATCGGGCTACACCTTC
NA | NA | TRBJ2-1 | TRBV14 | CASSQDNRWYNEQFF | TGTGCCAGCAGCCAAGATAACAGGTGGTACAATGAGCAGTTCTTC
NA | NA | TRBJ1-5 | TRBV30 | CAWGDRPNQPQHF | TGTGCCTGGGGAGACAGGCCCAATCAGCCCCAGCATTTT
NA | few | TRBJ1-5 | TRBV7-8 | CASSLGAIDQPQHF | TGTGCCAGCAGCTTAGGTGCGATTGATCAGCCCCAGCATTTT
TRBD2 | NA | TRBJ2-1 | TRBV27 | CASSFWSGGVNEQFF | TGTGCCAGCAGTTTTTGGAGCGGGGGAGTCAATGAGCAGTTCTTC
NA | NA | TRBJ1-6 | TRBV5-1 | CASSLDPQGYNSPLHF | TGCGCCAGCAGCTTGGATCCACAGGGATATAATTCACCCCTCCACTTT
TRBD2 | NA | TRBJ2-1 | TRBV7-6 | CASSFKAQTSGVYNEQFF | TGTGCCAGCAGCTTTAAGGCCCAAACTAGCGGGGTCTACAATGAGCAGTTCTTC
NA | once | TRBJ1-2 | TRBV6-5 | CASRATVANYGYTF | TGTGCCAGCAGGGCGACAGTTGCTAACTATGGCTACACCTTC
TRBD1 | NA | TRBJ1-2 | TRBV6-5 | CATQETGFNPGYTF | TGTGCCACCCAGGAGACAGGGTTTAATCCTGGCTACACCTTC
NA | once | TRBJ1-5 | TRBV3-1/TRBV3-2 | CASSQAGTQSNQPQHF | TGTGCCAGCAGCCAAGCGGGGACACAAAGCAATCAGCCCCAGCATTTT
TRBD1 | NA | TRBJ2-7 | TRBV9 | CASSPRDRGNEQYF | TGTGCCAGCAGCCCCCGGGACAGGGGAAACGAGCAGTACTTC
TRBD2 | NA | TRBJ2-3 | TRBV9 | CASSVVRGGTDTQYF | TGTGCCAGCAGCGTAGTGCGGGGGGGGACAGATACGCAGTATTTT
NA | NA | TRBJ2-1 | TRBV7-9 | CASSLVQGSYNEQFF | TGTGCCAGCAGCTTAGTGCAGGGCTCCTACAATGAGCAGTTCTTC
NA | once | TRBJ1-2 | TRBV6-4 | CASSDGSRYGYTF | TGTGCCAGCAGTGACGGTAGCAGATATGGCTACACCTTC
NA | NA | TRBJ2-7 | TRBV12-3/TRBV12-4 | CASSTTSEQYF | TGTGCCAGCAGTACTACTAGCGAGCAGTACTTC